A single sample gave rise to the 27 T cell receptor beta chains below, sequenced in a study of OX40 agonist ivuxolimab in advanced cancers. Some clones are missing from TCRdb's copy, which holds only in-frame ones; the method was immunoSEQ multiplex PCR. The sample shows some 72,000 clones, just under 95% of them seen only once. Source: CD4+ or CD8+ T cells sorted from blood, taken in a trial of the OX40 agonist ivuxolimab. These receptor sequences come from an adult with an advanced solid tumor such as melanoma, head and neck, liver or kidney cancer.

CDR3 sequence (DNA): TGTGCCAGCAGCCCCTGGGGGGACCTCAGGGCCTATGGCTACACCTTC. It codes for CASSPWGDLRAYGYTF. The rearrangement links TRBV9 to TRBJ1-2; perhaps TRBD1 as D (5 bases). CDR3 length equals 16 residues. Germline lookup yields CDR1 SGDLS and CDR2 YYNGEE. Trimming left V 4 bases short and J 4 bases short, with 20 bases between.

The chain couples TRBV2 to TRBJ2-5; D tentatively reads TRBD1 or TRBD2 (5 bases each). The end of the DNA aligns better with TRBJ2-7, so the J call may be wrong. The CDR3 is 15 amino acids. Germline loops: CDR1 SNHLY, CDR2 FYNNEI. Here the CDR3 reads CASSEFGTGSYEQYF. The CDR3 DNA is TGTGCCAGCAGTGAGTTCGGGACGGGATCCTACGAGCAGTACTTC.

This chain links TRBV27 with TRBJ1-2; possible D gene TRBD1, 5 bases. The CDR3 totals 16 residues. The V gene's germline CDR1 is MNHEY and CDR2 SMNVEV (reference sequence). V lost 5 bases and J lost 4, with 20 bases in between. CDR3 DNA: TGTGCCAGCAGTAGAGCGGGGAGCGGGGCCCTCTATGGCTACACCTTC. This gives the protein CASSRAGSGALYGYTF.

This rearrangement joins TRBV21-1 to TRBJ2-4; the D segment call TRBD2 is taken from the table without a DNA check. TRBV21-1 has pseudogene status. The CDR3 is 18 residues long. In DNA, the CDR3 is TGTGCCAGCAGCAAATTCTCCGGGGGGCCCCCAGCCAAAAACATTCAGTACTTC. Protein product: CASSKFSGGPPAKNIQYF.

The V and J genes are TRBV9 and TRBJ2-2; D uncertain. The CDR3 runs 14 residues. Germline V gives CDR1 SGDLS, CDR2 YYNGEE. Trimming shortened V by 0 bases and J by 5 bases, and 8 bases separated the two germline ends. The CDR3 coding sequence is TGTGCCAGCAGCGTAGCTACGAGGACCGGGGAGCTGTTTTTT. This codes for CASSVATRTGELFF. Supplemented by reference TRBV9 and TRBJ2-2, the full variable domain reads DSGVTQTPKHLITATGQRVTLRCSPRSGDLSVYWYQQSLDQGLQFLIQYYNGEERAKGNILERFSAQQFPDLHSELNLSSLELGDSALYFCASSVATRTGELFFGEGSRLTVL.

The chain links TRBV13 to TRBJ2-2; D remains ambiguous. CDR1 PRHDT and CDR2 FYEKMQ come from the germline V gene (reference sequence). V lost 2 bases, J lost 6 bases, and 1 base lay in between. This CDR3 has 11 amino acids. CDR3 in DNA: TGTGCCAGCAGCTTATCCGGGGAGCTGTTTTTT. Translating it yields CASSLSGELFF.

The gene calls are TRBV11-2 and TRBJ2-2; a weak D match, TRBD2 (6 bases). Trimming shortened V by 6 bases and J by 3 bases, and 14 bases separated the two germline ends. Germline lookup yields CDR1 SGHAT and CDR2 FQNNGV. This CDR3 is 15 amino acids long. The CDR3 region has the DNA TGTGCCAGCAGGGGACTTGGGGCCTACACCGGGGAGCTGTTTTTT. This translates into CASRGLGAYTGELFF.

V usage is TRBV4-2 and J usage is TRBJ2-3; TRBD2 matches at 13 bases. With V trimmed by 0 bases and J by 3 bases, 15 bases remained unmatched. In germline, CDR1 is LGHNA, CDR2 YNFKEQ. This CDR3 comprises 21 residues. CDR3 nucleotides: TGTGCCAGCAGCCAAGATTTAACTAGCGGGGGGGCCTTAAGTCGGACAGATACGCAGTATTTT. Residues: CASSQDLTSGGALSRTDTQYF.

A remark on this clone: At the DNA level, this CDR3 is encoded by other sequences in the same sample as well. The chain employs TRBV9 and TRBJ2-1, with TRBD1 identical over 7 bases. Germline CDR1 is SGDLS and CDR2 is YYNGEE. V gave up 0 bases and J gave up 3 bases; unmatched junction bases: 3. The CDR3 totals 15 residues. The CDR3 spells CASSVGGGSYNEQFF. DNA of the CDR3: TGTGCCAGCAGCGTAGGAGGGGGCAGCTACAATGAGCAGTTCTTC.

The V call is TRBV4-3, the J call TRBJ1-1, with no clear D. The CDR3 is 13 residues long. Trimming removed 5 bases at V and 5 bases at J, with 12 bases between. Germline CDR1 LGHNA, CDR2 YSLEER. The CDR3 DNA sequence: TGCGCCAGCAGCTCGGCCGTCGGGACTGAAGCTTTCTTT. Encoded protein: CASSSAVGTEAFF.

This clone was counted between two and nine times. The chain carries TRBV2 and TRBJ1-6; the match to TRBD1 covers 8 bases. The CDR3 spans 16 residues. CDR1 SNHLY and CDR2 FYNNEI come from the germline V gene. The ends lost 5 bases at V and 4 bases at J; junction bases unmatched: 7. The CDR3 coding sequence is TGTGCCAGCAGTAGCCCAGACAGGGGTTATAATTCACCCCTCCACTTT. It encodes CASSSPDRGYNSPLHF.

This sequence joins TRBV11-3 and TRBJ2-3, with D perhaps assigned TRBD1 or TRBD2 (6 bases each). CDR1 and CDR2 (germline): SGHNT, YENEEA. V gave up 3 bases and J gave up 3 bases, with 13 bases separating them. The CDR3 sequence is 15 residues long. CDR3 DNA: TGTGCCAGCAGCTTTAGGGGGGCCGAGACAGATACGCAGTATTTT. Translating it yields CASSFRGAETDTQYF.

The chain uses TRBV11-2 and TRBJ2-7; 7 bases align to TRBD1. CDR3 length: 14 amino acids. The V gene's germline CDR1 is SGHAT and CDR2 FQNNGV. V lost 5 bases to trimming and J lost 6 bases; unmatched junction nucleotides: 10. The CDR3 DNA is TGTGCCAGCAGCCAAATGACAGGGCTCGCCGAGCAGTACTTC. Its protein product is CASSQMTGLAEQYF.

The chain combines TRBV6-6 with TRBJ1-2, with TRBD1 matching 9 bases. Germline-derived CDR1 and CDR2 are MNHNY and SVGAGI (reference sequence). CDR3 length: 16 residues. The junction had 6 bases not matched to a gene; V was cut back by 2 bases and J by 2 bases. CDR3 nucleotides: TGTGCCAGCAGTTACCCACCCGGGACAGGGAACTATGGCTACACCTTC. Protein product: CASSYPPGTGNYGYTF.

V is TRBV7-9 and J is TRBJ1-1; tentative D call: TRBD1 (6 bases). Germline-derived CDR1 and CDR2 are SEHNR and FQNEAQ (reference sequence). The V end lost 5 bases, the J end lost 0 bases, and 13 bases lay between the germline ends. This CDR3 has 15 amino acids. The CDR3 DNA reads as TGTGCCAGCAGCGCTGAACAGGGTATGAACACTGAAGCTTTCTTT. Protein product: CASSAEQGMNTEAFF.

This sequence joins TRBV6-5 and TRBJ1-5, with D hard to call. There are 14 residues in the CDR3. Germline CDR1 is MNHEY and CDR2 is SVGAGI. V was shortened by 5 bases and J by 0 bases, with 8 bases between the two germline ends. CDR3 nucleotide sequence: TGTGCCAGCAGTCCCCTGGATAGCAATCAGCCCCAGCATTTT. This codes for CASSPLDSNQPQHF.

The chain carries TRBV2 and TRBJ1-2; weak D call: TRBD1 (6 bases). Trimming took 6 bases from V and 4 from J, leaving 15 bases between them. The CDR3 is 14 residues long. Per the germline V gene, CDR1 is SNHLY and CDR2 is FYNNEI. CDR3 amino acids: CASRARGGIYGYTF. The CDR3, as DNA: TGTGCCAGCAGGGCTAGGGGGGGGATCTATGGCTACACCTTC.

The J gene is TRBJ2-5, the V gene TRBV11-3; D is unclear. The V end lost 5 bases, the J end lost 5 bases, and 12 bases lay between the germline ends. In germline, CDR1 is SGHNT, CDR2 YENEEA. This CDR3 has 13 residues. As DNA, the CDR3 is TGTGCCAGCAGCATGACCCGGGCCGAGACCCAGTACTTC. Protein sequence: CASSMTRAETQYF. Supplemented by reference TRBV11-3 and TRBJ2-5, the full variable domain reads EAGVVQSPRYKIIEKKQPVAFWCNPISGHNTLYWYLQNLGQGPELLIRYENEEAVDDSQLPKDRFSAERLKGVDSTLKIQPAELGDSAVYLCASSMTRAETQYFGPGTRLLVL.

The CDR3 is CASSLDAGTGELFF. The CDR3, as DNA: TGTGCCAGCAGCTTAGATGCGGGAACCGGGGAGCTGTTTTTT. The V gene is TRBV7-9, the J gene TRBJ2-2; TRBD2 might be the D (6 bases). CDR1 SEHNR and CDR2 FQNEAQ come from the germline V gene (reference sequence). V lost 1 base and J lost 5, with 8 bases in between. This CDR3 is built from 14 residues.

The chain links TRBV9 to TRBJ2-3; 7 bases are shared with TRBD1. The CDR3 extends over 16 amino acids. Germline V lookup: CDR1 SGDLS, CDR2 YYNGEE. Trimming cost V 0 bases and J 1 base; bases outside gene matches: 5. In DNA form, the CDR3 reads TGTGCCAGCAGCGTAGCAGGGGGTGGCGGCACAGATACGCAGTATTTT. Translated, it gives CASSVAGGGGTDTQYF. The variable domain in full, with the rest retrieved from reference TRBV9 and TRBJ2-3, is DSGVTQTPKHLITATGQRVTLRCSPRSGDLSVYWYQQSLDQGLQFLIQYYNGEERAKGNILERFSAQQFPDLHSELNLSSLELGDSALYFCASSVAGGGGTDTQYFGPGTRLTVL.

This clone was picked up one time. The chain links TRBV7-2 to TRBJ1-5; D is ambiguous. The V end was cut by 3 bases, the J end by 0 bases, with 12 bases between. This CDR3 is built from 16 residues. Germline lookup yields CDR1 SGHTA and CDR2 FQGNSA. Here the CDR3 DNA reads TGTGCCAGCAGCTTGGTTGAGGTGTATAGCAATCAGCCCCAGCATTTT. Translated: CASSLVEVYSNQPQHF.

The chain couples TRBV7-6 to TRBJ1-1, with no clear D. V shed 4 bases and J shed 8 bases, with 8 bases lying between them. The CDR3 length is 11 residues. The germline CDR1 and CDR2 sequences are SGHVS and FNYEAQ. The CDR3 DNA reads TGTGCCAGCAGCTCTCAGTGGGAAGCTTTCTTT. Protein: CASSSQWEAFF.

The chain employs TRBV5-6 and TRBJ2-3; 9 nucleotides align to TRBD2. CDR3 length equals 18 residues. The V segment lost 4 bases and the J segment 0 bases; nucleotides outside the gene matches: 12. Per the germline V gene, CDR1 is SGHDT and CDR2 is YYEEEE. CDR3 nucleotide sequence: TGTGCCAGCAGCCCCCAGACTAGCGGCTTATCTAGCACAGATACGCAGTATTTT. This gives the protein CASSPQTSGLSSTDTQYF.

The chain employs TRBV25-1 and TRBJ1-2; TRBD1 matches 9 bases. CDR1 and CDR2 (germline): MGHDK, SYGVNS. J gave up 5 bases and V 5 bases, and 6 bases lay outside the gene matches. This CDR3 comprises 14 residues. The CDR3 region is CASSPDRGWYGYTF. CDR3 nucleotides: TGTGCCAGCAGTCCGGACAGGGGTTGGTATGGCTACACCTTC.

Comment on this clone: The sample holds other DNA sequences that translate to the same CDR3. The V call is TRBV27, the J call TRBJ2-7; D may be TRBD1 or TRBD2 (5 bases each). Germline V gene lookup returns CDR1 MNHEY and CDR2 SMNVEV (reference sequence). V dropped 2 bases and J dropped 1 base, with 6 bases sitting between them. The CDR3 runs 13 residues. The CDR3 bases are TGTGCCAGCAGTTTAGGGGGATCCTACGAGCAGTACTTC. It translates to CASSLGGSYEQYF.

V gene TRBV27 combines with J gene TRBJ1-1, with D perhaps matching TRBD1 (5 bases). The V gene's germline CDR1 is MNHEY and CDR2 SMNVEV (reference sequence). This CDR3 spans 13 amino acids. V lost 3 bases and J 5 bases, leaving 10 bases between the germline ends. DNA for the CDR3: TGTGCCAGCAGTTTCGGGACCGGGACTGAAGCTTTCTTT. Translating gives CASSFGTGTEAFF.

This rearrangement joins TRBV14 to TRBJ2-1; 9 bases line up with TRBD2. CDR1 and CDR2 from the germline V gene are SGHDN and FVKESK. J gave up 5 bases and V 4 bases, and 6 bases lay outside the gene matches. The CDR3 is 15 amino acids. CDR3 nucleotides: TGTGCCAGCAGCCCGAAGGCGGGGGGGGACAATGAGCAGTTCTTC. It specifies CASSPKAGGDNEQFF.